This T cell receptor beta chain is from a study of blood T cell repertoires in COVID-19 (dated by TCRdb to about 2020). Regarding the study in general: Samples covering the acute and convalescent phases of COVID-19 were provided by collaborators in the United States, Italy and Spain. The material from the prospective study consisted of cDNA or gDNA derived from T cells, B-cell-depleted T cells, or PBMCs. The sample metadata nearly always contained a de-identified subject ID, COVID-19 status, age in years and sex. A freely available public database, intended as a resource for researchers studying the immune response to SARS-CoV-2, is where the repertoires were released. Subjects who had been exposed to COVID-19, were actively infected with it, or had recovered from it provided the deeply sampled blood TCRbeta repertoires that made up the dataset. HLA class I and class II types, where available, came from metadata supplied by the sample provider rather than from assay-based typing. The samples were drawn from the first 160 participants of the ongoing ImmuneRACE study and from 1,254 subjects provided by 6 global collaborators.

Another Seattle source contributed samples from volunteer blood donors who had recovered from COVID-19. Whole blood was collected in K2EDTA tubes by collaborating institutions according to the institutions' own protocols. Collaborator samples were shipped for TCRbeta analysis as frozen whole blood, isolated PBMCs, or DNA extracted from either sample type. As for this clone: What this receptor recognizes is not known. Qualities for individual bases were not recorded, and no much larger clone is one base off.

The paper as a whole reports these results and caveats: Clinical and demographic metadata were provided uncurated, with the amount varying by source and participant.

TCRbeta CDR3 regions were amplified from genomic DNA by means of the immunoSEQ Assay, a bias-controlled multiplex PCR. The authors' pipeline ran thus. The number of nucleated cells in each sample was estimated by amplification of reference gene primers within the assay. To quantify the absolute abundance of each unique TCRbeta CDR3 rearrangement, sequence reads were collapsed and filtered. For each sample, productive Simpson clonality was calculated by taking the square root of Simpson's diversity index across productive rearrangements. TCRdb took this table from immuneACCESS and kept in-frame rearrangements with V and J called. Such tables lack part of the clones; where checked against another copy, unresolved V genes explain under half of the gap, and the rest is unexplained. D and trimming were read from the DNA, whereas the V and J calls and clone size are those reported in that table. This sample has some 320,000 clones in its table, and roughly 88% of those were observed once. The top ten clonotypes cover more than 6.5% of the sample.

The germline V gene yields KGHDR for CDR1 and SFDVKD for CDR2. From its cysteine to its phenylalanine, the CDR3 spans 18 amino acids. The only DNA kept is the CDR3, 54 bases in frame from the first base. Here V drops 7 bases and J drops 5 bases, and the junction holds 13 bases not matched to any gene. This receptor was obtained from a woman aged 30 to 39 who had recovered from COVID-19. Specimen: peripheral blood. The chain couples TRBV24-1 to TRBJ2-1, with 13 middle bases fitting TRBD2. The CDR3 amino acid sequence is: CATRTPVGTSGDDNEQFF. The DNA sequence reads TGTGCCACCAGGACCCCCGTGGGGACTAGCGGGGATGACAATGAGCAGTTCTTC.